The subject of this entry is one TCR beta chain. This specimen belongs to a study of monozygotic twins with inflammatory bowel disease. UMIs that had a 6-nucleotide sample barcode were put in using template switching. Using the 5' RACE reads, TCRdb records one entry per CDR3 protein without DNA. The specimen's table records about 380,000 distinct CDR3 sequences. The germline gives CDR1 SGHTA, CDR2 FQGNSA. The CDR3 covers 19 residues. The sample consisted of blood. This chain uses TRBV7-2 with TRBJ2-5; the TCRdb call, TRBD1, lacks DNA for checking. The origin of this receptor is a human donor with ulcerative colitis or Crohn's disease, or a healthy co-twin of an affected twin (not recorded which). CDR3 loop: CATAAYSAVGGGARETQYF.